This is a list of T cell receptor beta chains from one sample in a study of beta chain features in type 1 diabetes. TCRdb's copy holds only in-frame clones and misses some; the assay was immunoSEQ multiplex PCR. The sample carries some 240,000 clones, about a sixth recorded once. Sequencing was carried out using naive CD4+ T cells from blood. The receptors were sampled from a young man with type 1 diabetes. Each CDR3 is given with its conserved first and last residue. The D gene is left open where the match is weak. Rows give clone size only sometimes, using once, few, many, or a class for an expanded clone.

>few|TRBV6-6|NA|TRBJ2-3
CASGTPGTDTQYF
TGTGCCAGCGGGACACCCGGCACAGATACGCAGTATTTT
>few|TRBV29-1|NA|TRBJ2-3
CSVQGLASTDTQYF
TGCAGCGTACAAGGACTCGCTAGCACAGATACGCAGTATTTT
>few|TRBV7-2|NA|TRBJ2-5
CASSLVLQTQYF
TGTGCCAGCAGCTTAGTTCTGCAGACCCAGTACTTC
>few|TRBV6-1|TRBD1|TRBJ2-3
CASLTGQGTDTQYF
TGTGCCAGCCTTACCGGACAGGGCACAGATACGCAGTATTTT
>NA|TRBV20-1|NA|TRBJ2-3
CSAIIDTQYF
TGCAGTGCTATAATAGATACGCAGTATTTT
>few|TRBV30|TRBD1|TRBJ2-7
CAWRRGQGWYEQYF
TGTGCCTGGAGAAGAGGACAGGGATGGTACGAGCAGTACTTC
>NA|TRBV29-1|NA|TRBJ2-7
CSVNSDYEQYF
TGCAGCGTTAATAGCGACTACGAGCAGTACTTC
>few|TRBV14|NA|TRBJ2-5
CASSWTNSEETQYF
TGTGCCAGCAGCTGGACGAACTCCGAAGAGACCCAGTACTTC
>NA|TRBV6-5|NA|TRBJ2-5
CASTRPGYFETQYF
TGTGCCAGCACCCGGCCGGGCTATTTCGAGACCCAGTACTTC
>few|TRBV4-3|NA|TRBJ2-2
CASSQGYPGTGELFF
TGCGCCAGCAGCCAAGGGTACCCGGGCACCGGGGAGCTGTTTTTT
>NA|TRBV25-1|NA|TRBJ1-1
CASSPVGGDTEAFF
TGTGCCAGCAGCCCCGTAGGGGGGGACACTGAAGCTTTCTTT
>NA|TRBV7-2|NA|TRBJ2-5
CASSLFRDQETQYF
TGTGCCAGCAGCCTATTCCGGGACCAAGAGACCCAGTACTTC
>few|TRBV4-2|NA|TRBJ2-1
CASSQDGAGYNEQFF
TGTGCCAGCAGCCAAGATGGAGCGGGCTACAATGAGCAGTTCTTC
>few|TRBV4-2|NA|TRBJ2-7
CASSQVPGQSYEQYF
TGTGCCAGCAGCCAAGTCCCCGGACAGTCCTACGAGCAGTACTTC
>few|TRBV18|NA|TRBJ1-1
CASSPNQGYTEAFF
TGTGCCAGCTCACCAAACCAGGGGTACACTGAAGCTTTCTTT
>NA|TRBV30|TRBD2|TRBJ2-1
CAWTSGSYNEQFF
TGTGCCTGGACTAGCGGCTCCTACAATGAGCAGTTCTTC
>few|TRBV2|NA|TRBJ2-5
CASTSRKGLETQYF
TGTGCCAGCACCTCAAGAAAGGGGCTAGAGACCCAGTACTTC
>NA|TRBV5-4|NA|TRBJ2-2
CASSFLTPGLTGELFF
TGTGCCAGCAGCTTTTTAACACCGGGACTCACCGGGGAGCTGTTTTTT
>NA|TRBV10-2|NA|TRBJ1-1
CASRAALGGTEAFF
TGCGCCAGCAGGGCCGCGCTCGGAGGCACTGAAGCTTTCTTT
>NA|TRBV9|NA|TRBJ2-1
CASSVTGNSYNEQFF
TGTGCCAGCAGCGTCACAGGGAACTCCTACAATGAGCAGTTCTTC
>NA|TRBV30|TRBD2|TRBJ2-1
CAWVTGSSGTHNEQFF
TGTGCCTGGGTCACGGGCAGTAGCGGGACACACAATGAGCAGTTCTTC
>few|TRBV9|NA|TRBJ2-3
CASSARSAGRTDTQYF
TGTGCCAGCAGCGCCCGTAGCGCCGGTAGGACAGATACGCAGTATTTT
>few|TRBV4-1|TRBD1|TRBJ2-5
CASSQLQGREETQYF
TGCGCCAGCAGCCAGCTACAGGGGAGAGAAGAGACCCAGTACTTC
>few|TRBV23-1|TRBD2|TRBJ2-3
CASSQSTGLAGSRPTDTQYF
TGCGCCAGCAGTCAATCGACCGGTCTAGCGGGATCCAGACCCACAGATACGCAGTATTTT
>NA|TRBV6-5|NA|TRBJ1-1
CASSSNTEAFF
TGTGCCAGCAGCAGTAACACTGAAGCTTTCTTT
>NA|TRBV9|TRBD2|TRBJ2-1
CASSRGLAGGYNEQFF
TGTGCCAGCAGCCGAGGGCTAGCGGGAGGTTACAATGAGCAGTTCTTC
>NA|TRBV2|TRBD2|TRBJ2-1
CASMREMLNNEQFF
TGTGCCAGCATGCGGGAGATGCTTAACAATGAGCAGTTCTTC
>NA|TRBV6-4|NA|TRBJ1-2
CASSRDAEDYGYTF
TGTGCCAGCAGCCGGGACGCCGAGGACTATGGCTACACCTTC